This is a list of T cell receptor beta chains from one sample in a study of blood T cell repertoires in COVID-19. Produced via immunoSEQ multiplex PCR; TCRdb's table is partial and in-frame only. The sample has a few hundred thousand clones, about 88% seen once. Sequencing was performed on peripheral blood. The origin of the receptors is a woman aged 55-75 years with acute or convalescent COVID-19. The CDR3 runs from the conserved cysteine through the conserved F or W. Fields, in order: V gene, J gene, D gene, clone size, CDR3 protein, CDR3 DNA. A D gene is named only where the DNA matches it firmly. The size of a clone is reported for some rows only, either as once, few or many, or as a class for expanded clones.

V: TRBV19; J: TRBJ2-7; D: TRBD2; size: -; CDR3: CATSRGEGYEQYF; DNA: TGTGCAACTTCACGAGGGGAGGGCTACGAGCAGTACTTC
V: TRBV11-3; J: TRBJ2-1; D: -; size: -; CDR3: CASNLGGLADYNEQFF; DNA: TGTGCCAGCAATTTGGGGGGGCTAGCGGACTACAATGAGCAGTTCTTC
V: TRBV5-4; J: TRBJ1-1; D: TRBD1; size: -; CDR3: CASSDPGTGNTEAFF; DNA: TGTGCCAGCAGCGACCCCGGGACAGGGAACACTGAAGCTTTCTTT
V: TRBV7-9; J: TRBJ2-1; D: -; size: -; CDR3: CASSLARGPVNEQFF; DNA: TGTGCCAGCAGCTTAGCGCGGGGGCCAGTCAATGAGCAGTTCTTC
V: TRBV6-5; J: TRBJ1-1; D: -; size: -; CDR3: CASRETVNTEAFF; DNA: TGTGCCAGCAGAGAGACAGTGAACACTGAAGCTTTCTTT
V: TRBV2; J: TRBJ2-6; D: -; size: -; CDR3: CASNLGAARANVLTF; DNA: TGTGCCAGCAATTTAGGCGCGGCGCGGGCCAACGTCCTGACTTTC
V: TRBV11-1; J: TRBJ1-1; D: -; size: once; CDR3: CASSLDPTGLTEAFF; DNA: TGTGCCAGCAGCTTAGACCCTACAGGGTTAACTGAAGCTTTCTTT
V: TRBV7-3; J: TRBJ1-4; D: TRBD1; size: -; CDR3: CASSWDRRSTNEKLFF; DNA: TGTGCCAGCAGCTGGGACAGGAGGTCAACTAATGAAAAACTGTTTTTT
V: TRBV7-3; J: TRBJ1-1; D: TRBD1; size: -; CDR3: CASSLQPGQGADSNTEAFF; DNA: TGTGCCAGCAGCCTACAGCCAGGACAGGGGGCGGACTCGAACACTGAAGCTTTCTTT
V: TRBV19; J: TRBJ1-2; D: TRBD1; size: -; CDR3: CASSRTGDGLYGYTF; DNA: TGTGCCAGTAGCCGGACAGGGGATGGCCTTTATGGCTACACCTTC
V: TRBV11-2; J: TRBJ2-7; D: -; size: -; CDR3: CASSPINRHHTSYEQYF; DNA: TGTGCCAGCAGCCCGATCAACAGGCACCACACCTCCTACGAGCAGTACTTC
V: TRBV7-8; J: TRBJ1-6; D: TRBD1; size: -; CDR3: CASSLLLRQGYNSPLHF; DNA: TGTGCCAGCAGCTTACTCCTGCGACAGGGTTATAATTCACCCCTCCACTTT
V: TRBV7-8; J: TRBJ2-3; D: TRBD2; size: -; CDR3: CASSLYRRTSERTDTQYF; DNA: TGTGCCAGCAGCTTATACCGCCGGACTAGCGAACGCACAGATACGCAGTATTTT
V: TRBV18; J: TRBJ2-2; D: TRBD1; size: once; CDR3: CASSVDRRPLGELFF; DNA: TGTGCCAGCTCAGTGGACAGGAGGCCTCTCGGGGAGCTGTTTTTT
V: TRBV4-1; J: TRBJ1-5; D: TRBD1; size: -; CDR3: CASSQTGLKPQHF; DNA: TGCGCCAGCAGCCAGACAGGGTTAAAGCCCCAGCATTTT
V: TRBV4-3; J: TRBJ2-7; D: -; size: -; CDR3: CASSQGLGINEQYF; DNA: TGCGCCAGCAGCCAAGGACTAGGGATCAACGAGCAGTACTTC
V: TRBV7-9; J: TRBJ1-1; D: -; size: -; CDR3: CASSFSGGVGNTEAFF; DNA: TGTGCCAGCAGCTTTTCCGGGGGGGTCGGGAACACTGAAGCTTTCTTT
V: TRBV5-5; J: TRBJ1-5; D: TRBD1; size: -; CDR3: CASSLDRGASQPQHF; DNA: TGTGCCAGCAGCCTAGACAGGGGCGCAAGTCAGCCCCAGCATTTT
V: TRBV28; J: TRBJ2-7; D: TRBD1; size: -; CDR3: CATRRDRVAYEQYF; DNA: TGTGCCACTAGGCGGGACAGGGTGGCCTACGAGCAGTACTTC
V: TRBV27; J: TRBJ1-5; D: -; size: -; CDR3: CASSWGGRNQPQHF; DNA: TGTGCCAGCAGCTGGGGGGGTCGTAATCAGCCCCAGCATTTT
V: TRBV7-2; J: TRBJ1-6; D: -; size: -; CDR3: CASSLGGGMNSPLHF; DNA: TGTGCCAGCAGCTTAGGGGGGGGCATGAATTCACCCCTCCACTTT
V: TRBV11-2; J: TRBJ2-7; D: -; size: -; CDR3: CASSFGGTVTYEQYF; DNA: TGTGCCAGCAGCTTTGGAGGGACAGTTACCTACGAGCAGTACTTC
V: TRBV27; J: TRBJ1-3; D: -; size: -; CDR3: CASSFSGGDTIYF; DNA: TGTGCCAGCAGTTTTTCCGGGGGAGACACCATATATTTT
V: TRBV19; J: TRBJ1-6; D: TRBD1; size: once; CDR3: CASNPQGISYNSPLHF; DNA: TGTGCCAGTAATCCACAGGGGATCTCCTATAATTCACCCCTCCACTTT
V: TRBV18; J: TRBJ1-2; D: -; size: -; CDR3: CASSPNGGPSYGYTF; DNA: TGTGCCAGCTCACCAAACGGGGGACCGAGCTATGGCTACACCTTC
V: TRBV5-5; J: TRBJ1-1; D: -; size: -; CDR3: CASSLGPGGVAFF; DNA: TGTGCCAGCAGCTTGGGTCCGGGGGGCGTGGCTTTCTTT
V: TRBV19; J: TRBJ2-3; D: -; size: -; CDR3: CASSMGQGRDTQYF; DNA: TGTGCCAGTAGTATGGGTCAGGGTCGGGATACGCAGTATTTT
V: TRBV11-3; J: TRBJ2-1; D: TRBD2; size: once; CDR3: CASSPGGAHNEQFF; DNA: TGTGCCAGCAGTCCGGGGGGGGCCCACAATGAGCAGTTCTTC
V: TRBV6-5; J: TRBJ2-1; D: -; size: -; CDR3: CASTRSGPYNEQFF; DNA: TGTGCCAGCACAAGAAGCGGCCCTTACAATGAGCAGTTCTTC
V: TRBV29-1; J: TRBJ1-5; D: TRBD1; size: -; CDR3: CSVKTGTGTNQPQHF; DNA: TGCAGCGTGAAAACCGGGACAGGGACTAATCAGCCCCAGCATTTT
V: TRBV7-8; J: TRBJ2-2; D: TRBD2; size: -; CDR3: CASSLLAGVTNTGELFF; DNA: TGTGCCAGCAGCTTACTAGCGGGAGTTACGAACACCGGGGAGCTGTTTTTT
V: TRBV19; J: TRBJ2-1; D: TRBD2; size: -; CDR3: CASGGRRGEQNEQFF; DNA: TGTGCCAGTGGGGGACGGCGGGGGGAACAAAATGAGCAGTTCTTC
V: TRBV7-2; J: TRBJ2-7; D: -; size: -; CDR3: CASSFLAGFSYEQYF; DNA: TGTGCCAGCAGCTTCCTGGCGGGATTCTCCTACGAGCAGTACTTC
V: TRBV6-5; J: TRBJ2-7; D: TRBD1; size: -; CDR3: CASSLDRVDYEQYF; DNA: TGTGCCAGCAGTCTGGACAGGGTAGACTACGAGCAGTACTTC
V: TRBV6-2/TRBV6-3; J: TRBJ1-3; D: -; size: -; CDR3: CASSYRGFSGNTIYF; DNA: TGTGCCAGCAGTTACAGGGGCTTCTCTGGAAACACCATATATTTT
V: TRBV4-2; J: TRBJ2-1; D: -; size: few; CDR3: CASSQGALNNEQFF; DNA: TGTGCCAGCAGCCAGGGGGCACTAAACAATGAGCAGTTCTTC
V: TRBV9; J: TRBJ1-4; D: TRBD1; size: once; CDR3: CASSDGGGGEKLFF; DNA: TGTGCCAGCAGCGATGGAGGGGGCGGTGAAAAACTGTTTTTT
V: TRBV3-1/TRBV3-2; J: TRBJ1-3; D: TRBD1; size: -; CDR3: CASSQSRTGPNTIYF; DNA: TGTGCCAGCAGCCAATCTCGGACAGGACCAAACACCATATATTTT
V: TRBV24-1; J: TRBJ1-5; D: -; size: -; CDR3: CATRGDSHQPQHF; DNA: TGTGCCACCAGGGGAGATAGTCATCAGCCCCAGCATTTT
V: TRBV13; J: TRBJ2-4; D: TRBD2; size: -; CDR3: CASSLKPGLAGGLGNIQYF; DNA: TGTGCCAGCAGCTTAAAACCGGGACTAGCGGGGGGGCTTGGAAACATTCAGTACTTC
V: TRBV5-1; J: TRBJ1-2; D: -; size: -; CDR3: CASSSHDRTYGYTF; DNA: TGCGCCAGCAGCTCGCACGACAGGACGTATGGCTACACCTTC
V: TRBV15; J: TRBJ1-5; D: TRBD1; size: once; CDR3: CATSSKGANQPQHF; DNA: TGTGCCACCAGCAGTAAGGGGGCAAATCAGCCCCAGCATTTT
V: TRBV12-3/TRBV12-4; J: TRBJ1-2; D: TRBD1; size: -; CDR3: CASRGQGHGYTF; DNA: TGTGCCAGCAGGGGACAGGGACATGGCTACACCTTC
V: TRBV10-2; J: TRBJ1-1; D: -; size: -; CDR3: CASRAGRGNTEAFF; DNA: TGCGCCAGCAGAGCAGGCCGGGGAAACACTGAAGCTTTCTTT
V: TRBV30; J: TRBJ1-6; D: -; size: -; CDR3: CAWSDLSPLHF; DNA: TGTGCCTGGAGTGATCTTTCACCCCTCCACTTT
V: TRBV12-3/TRBV12-4; J: TRBJ2-7; D: TRBD1; size: -; CDR3: CASTGTATYEQYF; DNA: TGTGCCAGCACCGGGACAGCAACCTACGAGCAGTACTTC
V: TRBV7-2; J: TRBJ2-2; D: TRBD2; size: -; CDR3: CASILLGLAASTGELFF; DNA: TGTGCCAGCATCCTACTGGGACTAGCGGCGAGCACCGGGGAGCTGTTTTTT
V: TRBV9; J: TRBJ2-7; D: TRBD1; size: -; CDR3: CASSVGGQLYEQYF; DNA: TGTGCCAGCAGCGTAGGGGGACAGCTCTACGAGCAGTACTTC
V: TRBV7-8; J: TRBJ1-5; D: -; size: -; CDR3: CASSSRPQGPGPNQPQHF; DNA: TGTGCCAGCAGCTCCCGGCCCCAGGGCCCAGGGCCCAATCAGCCCCAGCATTTT
V: TRBV7-7; J: TRBJ2-1; D: TRBD2; size: -; CDR3: CASSLISGKSGEQFF; DNA: TGTGCTAGCAGCTTAATTAGCGGGAAGAGCGGTGAGCAGTTCTTC
V: TRBV5-8; J: TRBJ1-2; D: -; size: -; CDR3: CASSQNGDTPNYGYTF; DNA: TGTGCCAGCAGCCAAAATGGGGACACACCTAACTATGGCTACACCTTC
V: TRBV29-1; J: TRBJ2-5; D: -; size: -; CDR3: CSVNSGETQYF; DNA: TGCAGCGTCAACTCCGGGGAGACCCAGTACTTC
V: TRBV7-2; J: TRBJ2-2; D: -; size: -; CDR3: CASSGGRVPGELFF; DNA: TGTGCCAGCAGCGGGGGCAGGGTTCCCGGGGAGCTGTTTTTT
V: TRBV27; J: TRBJ1-2; D: -; size: once; CDR3: CASSFAGGIGGYTF; DNA: TGTGCCAGCAGTTTTGCGGGGGGGATCGGTGGCTACACCTTC
V: TRBV28; J: TRBJ1-3; D: -; size: -; CDR3: CASSLSGGAYGNTIYF; DNA: TGTGCCAGCAGCCTAAGTGGTGGGGCATATGGAAACACCATATATTTT
V: TRBV5-8; J: TRBJ2-2; D: TRBD2; size: -; CDR3: CASSLPGRGSNTGELFF; DNA: TGTGCCAGCAGCTTGCCCGGGAGGGGGTCAAACACCGGGGAGCTGTTTTTT
V: TRBV15; J: TRBJ2-7; D: -; size: -; CDR3: CATRRRGGYEQYF; DNA: TGTGCCACCAGGAGGAGGGGCGGGTACGAGCAGTACTTC
V: TRBV3-1/TRBV3-2; J: TRBJ1-1; D: -; size: -; CDR3: CASSLSPGFMNTEAFF; DNA: TGTGCCAGCAGCCTGAGCCCCGGGTTCATGAACACTGAAGCTTTCTTT
V: TRBV9; J: TRBJ2-1; D: TRBD2; size: -; CDR3: CASSLTSGGWNEQFF; DNA: TGTGCCAGCAGCCTCACTAGCGGGGGGTGGAATGAGCAGTTCTTC